Sequencing of this T cell receptor beta chain was carried out in a study of tumor and adjacent non-tumor tissue in lung cancer. Study overall: Aged about 31 to 80 years, patients included 10 men and a few women with stage I to III disease.

Study-wide results and caveats: Tumor repertoires had a smaller top 100 clone share than normal lung. Tumor tissue had significantly higher TCR diversity than normal lung. Shorter survival was associated with higher TCR diversity in tumors.

This clonotype was detected a few times. Antigen unknown. Possible read error: a much larger clone is one base away. Germline CDR1 is SEHNR and CDR2 is FQNEAQ (reference sequence). The J segment lost 4 bases and the V segment lost 7 bases, leaving 13 bases of the junction unmatched. The CDR3 loop spans 16 amino acids. RNA was extracted from bulk tissue without any cell sorting. TCRbeta libraries were built with three rounds of nested PCR, modified from ARM-PCR. From the multiplex PCR reads, TCRdb called clonotypes with MiXCR, one entry per CDR3 protein. The sample includes tens of thousands of distinct CDR3 sequences, 67% seen only once; the top ten take 18%.

This rearrangement joins TRBV7-9 to TRBJ1-1, with 9 bases lining up with TRBD1. This clonotype was sampled from a man in his sixties with non-small cell lung cancer. Sample: lung tumor tissue. This CDR3 reads CASNDNILTGGTEAFF. The CDR3, as DNA: TGTGCCAGCAACGACAACATACTGACAGGGGGCACTGAAGCTTTCTTT.